This T cell receptor (beta chain) came from a study of blood T cell repertoires in COVID-19. J lost 1 base, V lost 5 bases, and 4 bases had no gene match. CDR1 is SGHDT and CDR2 is YYEEEE in the germline V gene. This CDR3 region has 14 residues. Authors' analysis steps: Reference gene primer amplification in the assay estimated nucleated cell counts. Repertoires were generated with immunoSEQ multiplex PCR, while TCRdb's copy carries only in-frame clones and drops some. The DNA gave D and trimming, while V, J and clone size come from that table. The profile shows 220,000 or so clones, around 87% of them singletons. Only one count was recorded for this clone.

The sample taken for sequencing was PBMCs or T cells enriched from blood (not recorded which). This TCR was sampled from a man in his thirties or forties who had been exposed to COVID-19. This rearrangement joins TRBV5-6 to TRBJ2-5, with 8 bases matching TRBD1. Written as DNA, the CDR3 is TGTGCCAGCAGAAAGGGACAGGCCCAAGAGACCCAGTACTTC. Translation: CASRKGQAQETQYF.